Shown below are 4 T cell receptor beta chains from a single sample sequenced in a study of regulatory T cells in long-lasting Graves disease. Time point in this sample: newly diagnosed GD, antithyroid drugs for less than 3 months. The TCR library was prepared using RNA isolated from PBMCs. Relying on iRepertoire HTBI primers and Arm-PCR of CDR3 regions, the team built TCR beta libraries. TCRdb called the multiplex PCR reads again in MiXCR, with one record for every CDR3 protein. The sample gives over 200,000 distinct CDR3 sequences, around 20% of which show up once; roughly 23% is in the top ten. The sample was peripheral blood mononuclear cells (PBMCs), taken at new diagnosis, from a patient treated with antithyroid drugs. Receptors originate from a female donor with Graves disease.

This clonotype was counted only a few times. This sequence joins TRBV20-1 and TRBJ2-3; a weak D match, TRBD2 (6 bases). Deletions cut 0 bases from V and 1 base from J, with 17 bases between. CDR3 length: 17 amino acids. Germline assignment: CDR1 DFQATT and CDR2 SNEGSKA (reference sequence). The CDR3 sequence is CSARDKVWGGGTDTQYF. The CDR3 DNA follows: TGCAGTGCTAGAGATAAGGTGTGGGGCGGGGGCACAGATACGCAGTATTTT.

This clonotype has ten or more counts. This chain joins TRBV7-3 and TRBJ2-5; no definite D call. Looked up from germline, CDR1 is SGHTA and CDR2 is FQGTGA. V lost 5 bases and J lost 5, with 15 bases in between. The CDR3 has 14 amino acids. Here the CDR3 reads CASSPDRLGETQYF. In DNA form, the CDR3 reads TGTGCCAGCAGCCCCGACCGGTTGGGGGAGACCCAGTACTTC.

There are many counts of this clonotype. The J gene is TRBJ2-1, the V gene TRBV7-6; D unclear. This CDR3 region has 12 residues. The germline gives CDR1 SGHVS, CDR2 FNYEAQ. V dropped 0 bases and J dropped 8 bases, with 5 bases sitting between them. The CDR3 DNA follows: TGTGCCAGCAGCTTAGCGGGCTATGAGCAGTTCTTC. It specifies CASSLAGYEQFF.

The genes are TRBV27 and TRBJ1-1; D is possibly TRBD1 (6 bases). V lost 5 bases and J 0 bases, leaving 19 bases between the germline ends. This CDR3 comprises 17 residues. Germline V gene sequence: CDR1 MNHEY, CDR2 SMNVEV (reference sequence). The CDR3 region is CASSPIQGIGLNTEAFF. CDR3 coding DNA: TGTGCCAGCAGTCCTATACAGGGTATTGGATTGAACACTGAAGCTTTCTTT.